This T cell receptor beta chain derives from a study of metastatic and nonmetastatic thyroid tumors. Looking at the study overall: For malignant and benign thyroid patients, tumor or nodule tissue and blood were the sources whose repertoires were compared. General study points: Patients with malignant thyroid tumors reportedly had significantly higher TCR beta diversity than those with benign nodules, in blood and tumor.

Under the authors' procedure: Building a distant-metastasis classifier for papillary thyroid cancer drew on CDR3 differences across clinicopathological groups. TCRdb ran MiXCR on the PCR reads. None of the V and J calls come from the authors' own analysis; TCRdb made them. The table shows 25,000 or so clones, with roughly 15% occurring only once. Not a single patient had been given any form of treatment at any point before undergoing thyroid surgery. This clone appeared many times. Antigen unknown. The CDR3 extends over 11 amino acids. Trimming stripped 4 bases from V and 6 bases from J, with 3 bases between. In germline, CDR1 is MNHEY, CDR2 SVGEGT.

The chain has TRBV6-2 or TRBV6-3 and TRBJ1-4, with D uncertain. This TCR derives from a male donor with papillary thyroid cancer or a benign thyroid nodule (not recorded which). Some clones in this sample may be carry-over from other donors' samples. The sample consisted of blood. This chain's CDR3 is CASSSYEKLFF. The CDR3 DNA follows: TGTGCCAGCAGTTCCTATGAAAAACTGTTTTTT.